Shown below are 8 T cell receptor beta chains from a single sample sequenced in a study of cytomegalovirus exposure and HLA in healthy donors. PCR used 60 Vbeta primers and 13 Jbeta primers. Clones were sequenced by immunoSEQ multiplex PCR, and TCRdb holds only the in-frame ones, with some missing. This table holds approximately 170,000 clones, around four fifths found once. Sequences were obtained from PBMCs. The receptors here all came from a man in his fifties in good health and CMV-seropositive.

A single count supports this clone. The chain uses TRBV27 and TRBJ1-2, with D unclear. CDR3 length equals 12 residues. The V gene lost 4 bases and the J gene lost 8 bases, with 11 bases spanning the gap. In germline, CDR1 is MNHEY, CDR2 SMNVEV (reference sequence). The chain's CDR3 is CASSSLGSGYTF. CDR3 DNA: TGTGCCAGCAGTTCGTTAGGGAGCGGCTACACCTTC.

The gene calls are TRBV29-1 and TRBJ2-1, with D tentatively TRBD1 (5 bases). CDR1 is SQVTM and CDR2 is ANQGSEA in the germline V gene. The CDR3 totals 13 residues. V lost 6 bases and J lost 6, with 15 bases in between. CDR3 bases: TGCAGCGTAAGGTGGCAGGGCTTCAATGAGCAGTTCTTC. Protein sequence: CSVRWQGFNEQFF.

This chain uses TRBV5-1 with TRBJ2-7; weak D call: TRBD2 (6 bases). Trimming stripped 3 bases from V and 3 bases from J, with 22 bases between. This CDR3 is 17 amino acids long. Per germline, CDR1 SGHRS and CDR2 YFSETQ. The chain's CDR3 is CASSSAAGSTPIYEQYF. The CDR3, as DNA: TGCGCCAGCAGCTCTGCTGCGGGATCCACCCCGATCTACGAGCAGTACTTC.

The DNA of the CDR3 is TGTGCCAGCAGCTTATCGGGGAACACTGAAGCTTTCTTT. The encoded protein is CASSLSGNTEAFF. V is TRBV7-9 and J is TRBJ1-1; D ambiguous. Germline CDR1 and CDR2: SEHNR and FQNEAQ (reference sequence). The CDR3 extends over 13 amino acids. The V and J ends lost 2 bases and 1 base respectively, with 5 bases between them.

The V call is TRBV10-3, the J call TRBJ1-1; maybe TRBD1 (5 bases). Germline CDR1 is ENHRY and CDR2 is SYGVKD. Trimming left V 0 bases short and J 1 base short, with 12 bases between. The CDR3 extends over 16 amino acids. CDR3 nucleotides: TGTGCCATCAGTGAGTCTCCAGGGCGGGGGAACACTGAAGCTTTCTTT. Its translation is CAISESPGRGNTEAFF.

The V and J genes are TRBV7-8 and TRBJ2-3; the match to TRBD2 covers 9 bases. Germline V gene sequence: CDR1 SGHVS, CDR2 FQNEAQ. With V trimmed by 3 bases and J by 5 bases, 6 bases remained unmatched. The CDR3 spans 15 residues. The CDR3 protein is CASSLSGGPGDTQYF. Written as DNA, the CDR3 is TGTGCCAGCAGCTTGAGCGGGGGGCCGGGAGATACGCAGTATTTT.

J is TRBJ1-5 and V is TRBV2, with 10 bases lining up with TRBD1. This CDR3 comprises 14 residues. The V segment lost 4 bases and the J segment 7 bases; nucleotides outside the gene matches: 4. Germline lookup yields CDR1 SNHLY and CDR2 FYNNEI. CDR3 loop: CASSGQGAWQPQHF. The CDR3, as DNA: TGTGCCAGCAGTGGACAGGGGGCTTGGCAGCCCCAGCATTTT. The complete variable domain, with remaining parts taken from reference TRBV2 and TRBJ1-5, reads EPEVTQTPSHQVTQMGQEVILRCVPISNHLYFYWYRQILGQKVEFLVSFYNNEISEKSEIFDDQFSVERPDGSNFTLKIRSTKLEDSAMYFCASSGQGAWQPQHFGDGTRLSIL.

This chain joins TRBV7-8 and TRBJ1-1; the D is unclear. Germline V CDR1 and CDR2: SGHVS, FQNEAQ. The V gene lost 0 bases and the J gene lost 4 bases, with 3 bases spanning the gap. The CDR3 length is 12 residues. In DNA form, the CDR3 reads TGTGCCAGCAGCTTAGCCGGCACTGAAGCTTTCTTT. It is translated as CASSLAGTEAFF.